Below are 25 T cell receptor beta chains sequenced from a single sample in a study of prognosis after radiotherapy for stage I lung cancer. Using two-round multiplex PCR, the authors amplified TCR beta CDR3 from genomic DNA. With primers specific to each TRBV and TRBJ gene, the first-round PCR was performed. TCRdb itself ran the multiplex PCR reads through MiXCR, one entry per CDR3 protein. Of about 24,000 distinct CDR3 sequences listed, approximately 39% were seen once; the top ten hold roughly 21%. The specimen comprised PBMCs, sampled before or after stereotactic body radiation therapy (not recorded which). Receptors were obtained from a donor over 45 with non-small cell lung cancer.

Regarding this clonotype: A far larger clone lies a single base away; this is likely a read error. The rearrangement joins TRBV5-1 to TRBJ2-5, with a tentative D call TRBD2 (6 bases). The J call may be in error: the DNA end matches TRBJ2-1 better. There are 14 residues in the CDR3. The germline CDR1 and CDR2 sequences are SGHRS and YFSETQ. This chain's CDR3 is CASRHGSADNEQFF. For the CDR3, the DNA is TGCGCCAGCAGACACGGGAGTGCTGACAATGAGCAGTTCTTC.

The V gene is TRBV2, the J gene TRBJ2-7, with D hard to call. The V gene lost 7 bases and the J gene lost 3 bases, with 10 bases spanning the gap. CDR3 size: 12 residues. Germline lookup yields CDR1 SNHLY and CDR2 FYNNEI. The CDR3 DNA follows: TGTGCCAGCATTAGACAAGTCTACGAGCAGTACTTC. It encodes CASIRQVYEQYF.

Notes on this clonotype: A much bigger clone sits one base away, suggesting this may be a read error. V is TRBV13 and J is TRBJ1-1; the D is unclear. Per germline, CDR1 PRHDT and CDR2 FYEKMQ (reference sequence). This CDR3 has 14 amino acids. CDR3 nucleotides: TGTGCCAGCAGCTTGGGGTCCGTGAGCACTGGAGCTTTCTTT. Its protein is CASSLGSVSTGAFF.

The rearrangement joins TRBV29-1 to TRBJ1-3; D gene uncertain. Trimming took off 4 bases at V and 0 bases at J, with 13 bases between the two ends. CDR1 is SQVTM and CDR2 is ANQGSEA in the germline V gene. The CDR3 runs 15 residues. CDR3 amino acids: CSVVLYLDSGNTIYF. For the CDR3, the DNA is TGCAGCGTTGTACTATATTTGGACTCTGGAAACACCATATATTTT.

Ten or more counts support this clonotype. The chain recombines TRBV7-3 with TRBJ2-2; D is possibly TRBD1 (6 bases). Trimming cost V 2 bases and J 1 base, with 8 bases left between them. Germline CDR1 reads SGHTA; CDR2 reads FQGTGA. This CDR3 has 15 amino acids. CDR3 region: CASSLATGNTGELFF. Written as DNA, the CDR3 is TGTGCCAGCAGCTTAGCGACAGGGAACACCGGGGAGCTGTTTTTT.

The table lists this clonotype with many counts. The V and J genes are TRBV5-1 and TRBJ1-3; D ambiguous. This CDR3 contains 13 residues. CDR1 is SGHRS and CDR2 is YFSETQ in the germline V gene. This CDR3 is CARPGDSGNTIYF. DNA of the CDR3: TGCGCACGACCAGGAGACTCTGGAAACACCATATATTTT.

A remark on this clonotype: The junction shows a germline mismatch at one end, possibly a read error. V gene TRBV12-5 combines with J gene TRBJ2-1; TRBD2 matches at 13 bases. Germline V gene lookup returns CDR1 LGHNT and CDR2 FRNRAP. The CDR3 has 16 amino acids. The CDR3 region has the DNA TGTGCTAGTGGTTTGACGGGACTAGCGGGATATCATGACCAGTTGTTC. Its translation is CASGLTGLAGYHDQLF.

J is TRBJ1-5 and V is TRBV6-1; perhaps TRBD1 as D (5 bases). Trimming stripped 8 bases from V and 4 bases from J, with 18 bases between. CDR3 size: 15 residues. Germline V gene data show CDR1 as MNHNS and CDR2 as SASEGT. This CDR3 is CASLHWQGVNQPQHF. The CDR3, as DNA: TGTGCCAGCCTCCATTGGCAGGGCGTTAATCAGCCCCAGCATTTT.

With regard to this clonotype: The likely explanation is a read error, given a far larger clone one base away. This chain connects TRBV28 to TRBJ1-6; possibly TRBD1 for D (5 bases). Germline V gene sequence: CDR1 MDHEN, CDR2 SYDVKM. CDR3 length equals 14 residues. The CDR3 region has the DNA TGTCCCAGCAGTTTATTTGGGGGGAATTCACCCCTCCACTTT. Its protein product is CPSSLFGGNSPLHF.

Points on this clonotype: The junction and the germline gene differ at one end; a read error may be behind it. The rearrangement uses TRBV10-2 and TRBJ2-7, with 8 bases that match TRBD1. Germline loops: CDR1 WSHSY, CDR2 SAAADI. CDR3 length: 14 amino acids. Here the CDR3 DNA reads TGCGCCATCGTCCGGACAGGGAGCTCCTACGAGCATTACTTC. Amino acid sequence: CAIVRTGSSYEHYF.

This clonotype has at least ten counts. As DNA, the CDR3 is TGTGCCAGCAGTGCCTACAGGGGAGTAAAGGACACTGAAGCTTTCTTT. Residues: CASSAYRGVKDTEAFF. V is TRBV28 and J is TRBJ1-1; 7 positions agree with TRBD1. With V trimmed by 5 bases and J by 3 bases, 12 bases remained unmatched. Germline V lookup: CDR1 MDHEN, CDR2 SYDVKM. The CDR3 length is 16 residues.

Notes on this clonotype: A much larger clone sits a single nucleotide away, making a read error possible. V usage is TRBV5-4 and J usage is TRBJ2-7; maybe TRBD2 (6 bases). Trimming took 6 bases from V and 4 from J, leaving 17 bases between them. Germline CDR1 reads SGHNT; CDR2 reads YYREEE (reference sequence). The CDR3 runs 14 residues. The CDR3 loop reads CASISPLAQYEQYF. The CDR3 DNA follows: TGTGCCAGCATCTCCCCCCTAGCGCAATACGAGCAGTACTTC. Looking up the rest from reference TRBV5-4 and TRBJ2-7 gives the full variable domain: ETGVTQSPTHLIKTRGQQVTLRCSSQSGHNTVSWYQQALGQGPQFIFQYYREEENGRGNFPPRFSGLQFPNYSSELNVNALELDDSALYLCASISPLAQYEQYFGPGTRLTVT.

The sample holds one count of this clonotype. An end of the junction differs from the germline gene, which may be a read error. V is TRBV11-2 and J is TRBJ2-7; D unclear. This CDR3 is 14 amino acids long. CDR1 is SGHAT, CDR2 FQNNGV, per germline. The CDR3 coding sequence is TGTGCCCGCAGCTTAGATAGGGTTAGTGGCGAGCAGTACTTC. It translates to CARSLDRVSGEQYF.

This chain connects TRBV6-2 or TRBV6-3 to TRBJ1-5, with 9 bases that match TRBD1. With V trimmed by 6 bases and J by 3 bases, 6 bases remained unmatched. The CDR3 is 15 residues long. Germline V CDR1 and CDR2: MNHEY, SVGEGT. CDR3 nucleotides: TGTGCCAGCAGCACCGGGACAGGGAACAATCAGCCCCAGCATTTT. Translated, it gives CASSTGTGNNQPQHF.

This clonotype was recorded many times. The chain couples TRBV4-1 to TRBJ2-3, with D maybe TRBD2 (6 bases). V was pared by 2 bases and J by 1 base, with 10 bases between. The CDR3 covers 15 residues. From germline, CDR1 is MGHRA and CDR2 YSYEKL. The CDR3 DNA sequence: TGCGCCAGCAGCCAAACGGGACTGCGCACAGATACGCAGTATTTT. Its protein product is CASSQTGLRTDTQYF.

This clonotype was seen many times. The V gene is TRBV4-1, the J gene TRBJ1-2; perhaps TRBD1 as D (5 bases). The CDR3 runs 16 residues. Germline V gives CDR1 MGHRA, CDR2 YSYEKL. V was shortened by 2 bases and J by 4 bases, with 17 bases between the two germline ends. The CDR3 protein is CASSQMGGSNLYGYTF. Here the CDR3 DNA reads TGCGCCAGCAGCCAAATGGGGGGGTCCAACCTCTATGGCTACACCTTC.

This clonotype was observed a few times. A much larger clone lies a single base off, so this may be a read error. CDR3 sequence reads: CASSVEGPAGVGEQFF. As DNA, the CDR3 is TGTGCCAGCAGCGTAGAGGGACCAGCGGGAGTCGGTGAGCAGTTCTTC. The chain recombines TRBV9 with TRBJ2-1, with 8 bases identical to TRBD2. Looked up from germline, CDR1 is SGDLS and CDR2 is YYNGEE. This CDR3 comprises 16 residues. V shed 0 bases and J 9 bases; nucleotides not matched to a gene: 11.

This clonotype is medium-sized (0.01 to 0.1%) within its sample. The chain uses TRBV5-1 and TRBJ2-1; 12 positions agree with TRBD2. This CDR3 contains 15 residues. Germline values: CDR1 SGHRS, CDR2 YFSETQ. V gave up 4 bases and J gave up 4 bases; unmatched junction bases: 3. The CDR3 region is CASSTTSGGYNEQFF. DNA of the CDR3: TGCGCCAGCAGCACGACTAGCGGGGGTTACAATGAGCAGTTCTTC.

This clonotype has ten or more counts. The rearrangement uses TRBV18 and TRBJ2-5, with D hard to call. The CDR3 runs to 13 residues. The germline V gene encodes CDR1 KGHSH and CDR2 LQKENI. Trimming removed 2 bases at V and 3 bases at J, with 7 bases between. CDR3 residues: CASSPSLKETQYF. The CDR3 region has the DNA TGTGCCAGCTCACCAAGCCTGAAAGAGACCCAGTACTTC.

The chain carries TRBV30 and TRBJ2-5, with D perhaps given as TRBD1 or TRBD2 (5 bases each). V lost 2 bases, J lost 9 bases, and 19 bases lay in between. CDR1 and CDR2 (germline): GTSNPN, SVGIG (reference sequence). This CDR3 is 14 amino acids long. In DNA form, the CDR3 reads TGTGCCTGGAGTAAACGAGGGGTCCCGGGGTCCCAGTACTTC. This sequence encodes CAWSKRGVPGSQYF.

This clonotype was recorded at least ten times. The V gene is TRBV12-5, the J gene TRBJ2-1, with 8 bases lining up with TRBD2. Germline assignment: CDR1 LGHNT and CDR2 FRNRAP. V shed 7 bases, J shed 0 bases, and the junction held 8 bases outside the gene matches. This CDR3 has 16 residues. The DNA for the CDR3 is TGTGCTAGTGCTTTCGCCAGCGGGAGCTCCTACAATGAGCAGTTCTTC. This translates into CASAFASGSSYNEQFF.

The V call is TRBV28, the J call TRBJ1-2; 12 nucleotides align to TRBD1. CDR3 length: 14 amino acids. Looked up from germline, CDR1 is MDHEN and CDR2 is SYDVKM. With 3 bases clipped from V and 10 bases from J, the junction kept 6 bases outside the gene matches. The chain's CDR3 is CASSFGTGGVAYTF. The CDR3 DNA reads TGTGCCAGCAGTTTCGGGACAGGGGGCGTTGCCTACACCTTC.

Many counts were recorded for this clonotype. An end of the junction differs from the germline gene, which may be a read error. The gene calls are TRBV6-2 or TRBV6-3 and TRBJ2-5; possible D gene TRBD1, 9 bases. CDR3 length equals 16 residues. Per the germline V gene, CDR1 is MNHEY and CDR2 is SVGEGT. CDR3 nucleotides: TGTGCCAGCAGAGATCGGACAGGGGCGGGGGGAGAGGCCCAGTACTTC. It specifies CASRDRTGAGGEAQYF.

Notes on this clonotype: This probably arose from a read error, given a far larger clone one base away. The CDR3 sequence: CARSYSSRVGETQYF. The CDR3 bases are TGTGCCAGAAGTTACTCGAGCAGGGTAGGCGAGACCCAGTACTTC. The chain couples TRBV6-6 to TRBJ2-5; tentative D call: TRBD1 (5 bases). Germline V lookup: CDR1 MNHNY, CDR2 SVGAGI (reference sequence). The CDR3 contains 15 residues.

This clonotype occurred many times. The chain uses TRBV2 and TRBJ2-1; D not resolved. This CDR3 comprises 13 residues. Germline V gene sequence: CDR1 SNHLY, CDR2 FYNNEI. The ends were cut back, 5 bases at V and 9 bases at J, with 14 bases in the middle. The CDR3 coding sequence is TGTGCCAGCAGTTTGGGCCTCTCGGCTGAGCAGTTCTTC. Its protein is CASSLGLSAEQFF.